The following is a TCR beta chain sequence with its context. Its antigen is not identified. This sample was taken from a study of CD8 T cells in ankylosing spondylitis. The study's findings and limits: Within ankylosing spondylitis blood, a TCR beta motif made up of seven or eight highly homologous variants appeared to be characteristic. A number of the motif variants had already been described in reactive arthritis synovial fluid and blood.

CDR3 length: 14 amino acids. V was trimmed by 0 bases and J by 3 bases, leaving 9 bases between them. CDR1 and CDR2 (germline): SGHRS, YFSETQ. Library preparation for TCR beta used quantitative 5'-RACE with molecular barcodes. TCRdb re-called the 5' RACE reads with MiXCR, one entry per CDR3 protein. This sample has about 110,000 distinct CDR3 sequences, with 24% found just once. This sequence was found in a male donor with ankylosing spondylitis. The material sequenced was synovial fluid, either unsorted or a sorted T cell fraction (not recorded which). The chain carries TRBV5-1 and TRBJ1-2; a possible D gene is TRBD1 (5 bases). This CDR3 is CASSLGQSHYGYTF. CDR3 DNA sequence: TGCGCCAGCAGCTTGGGACAGTCACACTATGGCTACACCTTC.